The 22 T cell receptor beta chains below were found in one sample sequenced in a study of beta chain features in type 1 diabetes. Their antigen targets remain unknown. Study observations and caveats: TCRB CDR3 length was moderately but significantly reduced in all four CD4+ subsets of Type 1 diabetes patients.

Sequenced material consisted of expressed TCRB transcripts (all of the isolated RNA was reverse transcribed). This table comes from immunoSEQ multiplex PCR, and its TCRdb copy is limited to in-frame clones, with some not included. Here the sample spans about 740,000 clones, around an eighth being singletons. The material sequenced was naive CD4+ T cells from blood. The receptors shown here come from a man in his late teens or twenties with type 1 diabetes.

This clone was detected only a few times. The chain recombines TRBV5-1 with TRBJ1-2; 7 bases agree with TRBD1. This CDR3 has 15 residues. The V gene end was trimmed by 4 bases and the J gene end by 6 bases; junction bases not matched to a gene: 12. From germline, CDR1 is SGHRS and CDR2 YFSETQ. The CDR3 is CASSMGTAVMDGYTF. For the CDR3, the DNA is TGCGCCAGCAGCATGGGGACAGCAGTTATGGATGGCTACACCTTC.

The CDR3 here is CASSAYSPLHF. CDR3 DNA sequence: TGTGCCAGCAGTGCTTATTCACCCCTCCACTTT. J is TRBJ1-6 and V is TRBV2; no firm D call. Germline CDR1 SNHLY, CDR2 FYNNEI. Trimming took 4 bases from V and 8 from J, leaving 3 bases between them. This CDR3 has 11 residues.

The chain carries TRBV7-9 and TRBJ2-3; no reliable D call. Trimming shortened V by 3 bases and J by 4 bases, and 14 bases separated the two germline ends. Germline-derived CDR1 and CDR2 are SEHNR and FQNEAQ (reference sequence). The CDR3 sequence is 15 residues long. In DNA, the CDR3 is TGTGCCAGCAGCTTTGTGTCTGGGGTAGCAGATACGCAGTATTTT. Translating gives CASSFVSGVADTQYF.

This clone was counted only a few times. The chain has TRBV7-2 and TRBJ1-3, with D unclear. V was cut by 4 bases and J by 2 bases, with 9 bases left in between. In germline, CDR1 is SGHTA, CDR2 FQGNSA. The CDR3 runs to 14 residues. The CDR3 coding sequence is TGTGCCAGCAGCTCCACGGCTGCTGGAAACACCATATATTTT. It translates to CASSSTAAGNTIYF.

The V call is TRBV30, the J call TRBJ1-4, with a weak D call TRBD1 (6 bases). Germline CDR1 and CDR2: GTSNPN and SVGIG (reference sequence). This CDR3 is built from 11 residues. DNA of the CDR3: TGTGTCATGTCGGGATCAGGGGTTCCGTTTTTT. Translated: CVMSGSGVPFF.

As for this clone: Distinct nucleotide sequences in the sample also encode this CDR3. This chain joins TRBV7-2 and TRBJ2-5, with TRBD2 identical over 7 bases. The CDR3 totals 14 residues. With V trimmed by 0 bases and J by 4 bases, 2 bases remained unmatched. Germline CDR1 and CDR2: SGHTA and FQGNSA. Written as DNA, the CDR3 is TGTGCCAGCAGCTTAGCTCTAGCGGCAGAGACCCAGTACTTC. The encoded protein is CASSLALAAETQYF.

The chain uses TRBV27 and TRBJ1-4; TRBD1 is a possible D gene (6 bases). CDR1 and CDR2 (germline): MNHEY, SMNVEV (reference sequence). The CDR3 sequence is 13 residues long. With 5 bases removed from V and 8 bases from J, the gap between germline ends came to 12 bases. The CDR3 DNA follows: TGTGCCAGCAGTCCAGGGGTCCTCGAAAAACTGTTTTTT. This gives the protein CASSPGVLEKLFF.

The rearrangement links TRBV4-1 to TRBJ2-1; TRBD1 agrees at 8 bases. Trimming took 0 bases from V and 8 from J; bases not matched to a gene: 15. The CDR3 is 18 residues long. Germline V CDR1 and CDR2: MGHRA, YSYEKL. CDR3 nucleotide sequence: TGCGCCAGCAGCCAAGATCAGCGCAGGACAGGGAATAGTTATGAGCAGTTCTTC. Protein: CASSQDQRRTGNSYEQFF.

This clone turned up a few times. V usage is TRBV6-5 and J usage is TRBJ1-1; D is ambiguous. The V and J ends lost 0 bases and 3 bases respectively, with 11 bases between them. The germline gives CDR1 MNHEY, CDR2 SVGAGI. The CDR3 runs to 15 residues. The CDR3 coding sequence is TGTGCCAGCAGTTACTCTAGGGTCAAGGACACTGAAGCTTTCTTT. As protein: CASSYSRVKDTEAFF.

CDR3 nucleotide sequence: TGTGCCACCGTGACCGGGACAGGAGTATACAATGAGCAGTTCTTC. Its protein product is CATVTGTGVYNEQFF. V and J are TRBV6-5 and TRBJ2-1, with TRBD1 matching over 8 bases. The CDR3 runs to 15 residues. Germline CDR1 reads MNHEY; CDR2 reads SVGAGI. The V segment lost 10 bases and the J segment 4 bases; nucleotides outside the gene matches: 12.

This clone was picked up a small number of times. The V call is TRBV7-9, the J call TRBJ2-7, with D tentatively TRBD1 (5 bases). The CDR3 runs to 11 residues. Per the germline V gene, CDR1 is SEHNR and CDR2 is FQNEAQ (reference sequence). The ends were cut back, 8 bases at V and 3 bases at J, with 8 bases in the middle. CDR3 sequence (DNA): TGTGCCAGCTTGGGGCACTACGAGCAGTACTTC. It yields the protein CASLGHYEQYF. Filled out from reference TRBV7-9 and TRBJ2-7, the complete variable domain reads DTGVSQNPRHKITKRGQNVTFRCDPISEHNRLYWYRQTLGQGPEFLTYFQNEAQLEKSRLLSDRFSAERPKGSFSTLEIQRTEQGDSAMYLCASLGHYEQYFGPGTRLTVT.

This clone was picked up a small number of times. This chain joins TRBV30 and TRBJ2-7; TRBD2 agrees at 10 bases. The trim removed 0 bases at V and 7 bases at J, leaving 12 bases unmatched. Germline V gene data show CDR1 as GTSNPN and CDR2 as SVGIG (reference sequence). The CDR3 has 16 residues. The CDR3 DNA sequence: TGTGCCTGGAGTGTACGGGTCGGGACTAGCGTGGGAGAGCAGTACTTC. Its protein is CAWSVRVGTSVGEQYF.

The chain has TRBV18 and TRBJ2-7; possibly TRBD1 or TRBD2 for D (6 bases each). The V gene lost 2 bases and the J gene lost 5 bases, with 16 bases spanning the gap. The CDR3 runs to 15 residues. Germline assignment: CDR1 KGHSH and CDR2 LQKENI. CDR3 sequence: CASSPFGGGLNEQYF. The CDR3, as DNA: TGTGCCAGCTCACCATTCGGAGGGGGTCTCAACGAGCAGTACTTC.

V usage is TRBV6-5 and J usage is TRBJ2-5; a weak D match, TRBD1 (5 bases). The CDR3 length is 13 residues. Per germline, CDR1 MNHEY and CDR2 SVGAGI. V was cut by 4 bases and J by 1 base, with 7 bases left in between. CDR3 in amino acids: CASSSDSQETQYF. Here the CDR3 DNA reads TGTGCCAGCAGTTCCGACAGCCAAGAGACCCAGTACTTC.

This clone was recorded a few times. The V gene is TRBV10-3, the J gene TRBJ2-1, with TRBD2 identical over 7 bases. Germline V CDR1 and CDR2: ENHRY, SYGVKD. After removal of 2 bases from V and 8 bases from J, the junction contained 9 bases not matched to a gene. The CDR3 loop spans 15 amino acids. CDR3 DNA sequence: TGTGCCATCAGTGAGCCCCAAGGGCTAGCGGATGAGCAGTTCTTC. Its protein product is CAISEPQGLADEQFF.

The chain joins TRBV9 to TRBJ2-7, with 14 bases fitting TRBD2. The CDR3 is 16 residues long. V shed 5 bases and J 5 bases; nucleotides not matched to a gene: 9. Germline CDR1 is SGDLS and CDR2 is YYNGEE. The CDR3 protein is CASSGAGLAGVDEQYF. The DNA for the CDR3 is TGTGCCAGCAGTGGCGCGGGACTAGCGGGGGTCGACGAGCAGTACTTC.

This chain uses TRBV6-6 with TRBJ1-6, with D hard to call. The V gene's germline CDR1 is MNHNY and CDR2 SVGAGI (reference sequence). Trimming cost V 5 bases and J 9 bases, with 14 bases left between them. This CDR3 region has 14 residues. Written as DNA, the CDR3 is TGTGCCAGCAGTCCTCGTGAAACCAGTTCACCCCTCCACTTT. Residues: CASSPRETSSPLHF.

This clone was seen a handful of times. V usage is TRBV10-3 and J usage is TRBJ2-7; 9 bases match TRBD2. V was pared by 3 bases and J by 5 bases, with 8 bases of the junction left unmatched. Germline CDR1 reads ENHRY; CDR2 reads SYGVKD. This CDR3 has 15 residues. The CDR3, as DNA: TGTGCCATCAGTGAAATGAGCGGGGGGACCCACGAGCAGTACTTC. Residues: CAISEMSGGTHEQYF.

The chain recombines TRBV11-2 with TRBJ2-1, with a possible D match to TRBD2 (6 bases). The length of the CDR3 is 13 residues. Between the trimmed V and J ends, which lost 3 bases and 7 bases, there was a span of 10 bases. Germline V CDR1 and CDR2: SGHAT, FQNNGV. The CDR3 is CASSFLAGNEQFF. The CDR3 DNA reads TGTGCCAGCAGCTTCCTGGCGGGAAATGAGCAGTTCTTC.

The chain joins TRBV7-2 to TRBJ2-2; TRBD1 agrees at 8 bases. J was trimmed by 5 bases and V by 5 bases; bases with no gene match: 7. Germline V gene lookup returns CDR1 SGHTA and CDR2 FQGNSA. The CDR3 spans 15 residues. The CDR3 DNA reads as TGTGCCAGCAGCCCCTCGACAGGGGTAACCGGGGAGCTGTTTTTT. Translation gives CASSPSTGVTGELFF.

The chain has TRBV10-2 and TRBJ2-7; D might be TRBD1 or TRBD2, each matching 6 bases. Between the trimmed V and J ends, which lost 7 bases and 5 bases, there was a span of 15 bases. Per the germline V gene, CDR1 is WSHSY and CDR2 is SAAADI. The CDR3 contains 13 residues. The CDR3 region is CASTPEGGNEQYF. Here the CDR3 DNA reads TGCGCCAGCACCCCGGAGGGGGGCAACGAGCAGTACTTC.

V and J are TRBV29-1 and TRBJ1-3, with D hard to call. CDR3 size: 14 residues. CDR1 and CDR2 from the germline V gene are SQVTM and ANQGSEA. V lost 3 bases and J lost 4, with 13 bases in between. For the CDR3, the DNA is TGCAGCGTTGATCTGCGGGGAGGAGGAAACACCATATATTTT. Translated, it gives CSVDLRGGGNTIYF.